The source of this TCR beta chain is a study of blood T cell repertoires in COVID-19. As processed by the authors: Quantification of nucleated cells was approximated via reference gene primer amplification. Some clones are missing from TCRdb's copy, which holds only in-frame ones; the method was immunoSEQ multiplex PCR. The V and J calls and clone size are taken from that table; D and trimming were inferred from the DNA. The table records roughly 300,000 clones, 90% of them present only once. The CDR3 is made up of 17 amino acids. Germline V gene lookup returns CDR1 SGHKS and CDR2 YYEKEE (reference sequence). Trimming removed 0 bases at V and 0 bases at J, with 15 bases between. Categorization into cohorts depended on clinical history that participants reported. Resolution of symptoms, clearance, or two negative PCRs was present in recovered Cohort 3 donors.

This chain joins TRBV5-5 and TRBJ1-2; D gene ambiguous. This TCR came from a woman aged 25 to 45 who had recovered from COVID-19. Sequencing was performed on PBMCs or T cells enriched from blood (not recorded which). The DNA for the CDR3 is TGTGCCAGCAGCTTGGGAGCCTTAAACCCTACTAACTATGGCTACACCTTC. Its translation is CASSLGALNPTNYGYTF. The full variable domain, with the rest looked up from reference TRBV5-5 and TRBJ1-2, is DAGVTQSPTHLIKTRGQQVTLRCSPISGHKSVSWYQQVLGQGPQFIFQYYEKEERGRGNFPDRFSARQFPNYSSELNVNALLLGDSALYLCASSLGALNPTNYGYTFGSGTRLTVV.